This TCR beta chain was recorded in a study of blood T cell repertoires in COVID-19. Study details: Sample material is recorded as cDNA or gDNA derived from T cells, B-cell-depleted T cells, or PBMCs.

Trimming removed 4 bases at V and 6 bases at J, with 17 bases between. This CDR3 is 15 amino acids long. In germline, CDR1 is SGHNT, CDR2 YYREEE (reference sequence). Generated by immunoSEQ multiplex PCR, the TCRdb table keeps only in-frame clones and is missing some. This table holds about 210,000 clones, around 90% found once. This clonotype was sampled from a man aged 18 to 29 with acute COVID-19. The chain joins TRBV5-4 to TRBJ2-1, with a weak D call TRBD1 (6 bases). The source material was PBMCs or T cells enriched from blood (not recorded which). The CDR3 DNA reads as TGTGCCAGCAGCCTGGGGGAGAGGGACACCAATGAGCAGTTCTTC. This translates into CASSLGERDTNEQFF. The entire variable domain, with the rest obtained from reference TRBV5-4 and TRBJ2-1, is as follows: ETGVTQSPTHLIKTRGQQVTLRCSSQSGHNTVSWYQQALGQGPQFIFQYYREEENGRGNFPPRFSGLQFPNYSSELNVNALELDDSALYLCASSLGERDTNEQFFGPGTRLTVL.